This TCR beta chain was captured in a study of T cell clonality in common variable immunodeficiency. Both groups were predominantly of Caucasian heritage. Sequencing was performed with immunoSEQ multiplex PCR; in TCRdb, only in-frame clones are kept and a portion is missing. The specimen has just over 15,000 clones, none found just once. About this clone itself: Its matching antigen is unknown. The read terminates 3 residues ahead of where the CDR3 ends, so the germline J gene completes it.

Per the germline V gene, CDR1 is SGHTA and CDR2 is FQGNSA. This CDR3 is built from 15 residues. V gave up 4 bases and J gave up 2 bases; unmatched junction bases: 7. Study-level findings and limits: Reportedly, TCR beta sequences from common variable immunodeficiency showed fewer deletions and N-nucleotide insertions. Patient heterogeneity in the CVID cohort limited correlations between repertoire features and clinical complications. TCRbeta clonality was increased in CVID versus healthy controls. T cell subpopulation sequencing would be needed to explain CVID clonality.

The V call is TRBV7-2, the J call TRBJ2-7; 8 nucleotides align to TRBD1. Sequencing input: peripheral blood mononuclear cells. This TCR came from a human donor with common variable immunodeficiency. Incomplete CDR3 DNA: TGTGCCAGCAGCTCAACGGGACAGGTGCCCTACGAG. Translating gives CASSSTGQVPYE. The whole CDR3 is CASSSTGQVPYEQYF.